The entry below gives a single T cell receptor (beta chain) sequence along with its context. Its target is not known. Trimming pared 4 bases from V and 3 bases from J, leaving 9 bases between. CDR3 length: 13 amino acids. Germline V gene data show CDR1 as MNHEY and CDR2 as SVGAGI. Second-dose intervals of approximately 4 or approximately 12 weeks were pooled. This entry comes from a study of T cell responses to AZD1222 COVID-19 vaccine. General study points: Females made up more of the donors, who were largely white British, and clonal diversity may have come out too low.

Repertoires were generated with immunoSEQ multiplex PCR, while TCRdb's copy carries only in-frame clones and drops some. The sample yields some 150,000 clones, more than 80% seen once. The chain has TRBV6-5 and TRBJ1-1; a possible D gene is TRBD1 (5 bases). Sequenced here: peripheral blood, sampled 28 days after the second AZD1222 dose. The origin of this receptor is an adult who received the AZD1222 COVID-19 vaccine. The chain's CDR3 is CASSSQGDTEAFF. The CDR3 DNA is TGTGCCAGCAGTTCCCAGGGAGACACTGAAGCTTTCTTT.